This entry is about one T cell receptor beta chain. Its antigen is currently unknown. This specimen belongs to a study of T cells in Graves' hyperthyroidism and ophthalmopathy. Study-level findings and limits: In blood, most of the thyroid clonotypes expanded above 0.001 were also present. A model using 13 V-J features told ophthalmopathy apart from stable hyperthyroidism.

Uncontrolled infection, other autoimmune disease, pregnancy or lactation led to exclusion. This CDR3 is built from 15 residues. Germline CDR1 and CDR2: SNHLY and FYNNEI. Trimming pared 2 bases from V and 2 bases from J, leaving 12 bases between. Amplification of TCR beta CDR3 regions was performed using RNA transcripts as template. The HTBI primer set drove a first-round RT-PCR of the TCR CDR3. TCRdb recomputed calls from the multiplex PCR reads with MiXCR, one row per CDR3 protein. The sample lists about 680,000 distinct CDR3 sequences; approximately 40% were seen once. This TCR derives from a woman in her forties with Graves' hyperthyroidism. Material for sequencing was blood. V usage is TRBV2 and J usage is TRBJ1-2; D is unresolved. The CDR3 is CASSERTTNNYGYTF. DNA for the CDR3: TGTGCCAGCAGTGAAAGGACCACCAACAACTATGGCTACACCTTC.